The 2 T cell receptor beta chains presented below share a single source sample, sequenced in a study of shared clonotypes between healthy human individuals. Clones were sequenced by immunoSEQ multiplex PCR, and TCRdb holds only the in-frame ones, with some missing. The sample records more than 2 million clones, 85% to 95% being singletons. Input material: naive CD4+ T cells sorted from blood. As for subset: CD45RA+ positively selected. These TCRs come from a man in his late teens or twenties in good health.

The chain uses TRBV7-2 and TRBJ2-5; a weak D match, TRBD1 (6 bases). V gave up 2 bases and J gave up 2 bases, with 9 bases separating them. Germline assignment: CDR1 SGHTA and CDR2 FQGNSA. CDR3 length: 14 amino acids. The CDR3 DNA reads TGTGCCAGCAGCTTAAGGGGGTCTCAAGAGACCCAGTACTTC. Its protein product is CASSLRGSQETQYF.

This chain joins TRBV7-2 and TRBJ2-6; D is unresolved. The CDR3 totals 11 residues. V was cut by 10 bases and J by 0 bases, with 1 base left in between. Germline assignment: CDR1 SGHTA and CDR2 FQGNSA. Here the CDR3 reads CAISGANVLTF. The CDR3 bases are TGTGCCATCTCTGGGGCCAACGTCCTGACTTTC.